Each of the 12 T cell receptor beta chains below was sequenced from the same sample in a study of T cell responses to AZD1222 COVID-19 vaccine. Assay: immunoSEQ multiplex PCR; the TCRdb copy retains only in-frame clones and omits some. The sample includes 110,000 to 150,000 clones, roughly 88% of them seen just once. Specimen: peripheral blood, collected on day 0 of AZD1222 vaccination. These receptors were taken from an adult in good health.

This clone was detected a few times. The chain employs TRBV27 and TRBJ1-5; D call uncertain. With 3 bases removed from V and 3 bases from J, the gap between germline ends came to 3 bases. CDR3 length: 12 residues. From germline, CDR1 is MNHEY and CDR2 SMNVEV (reference sequence). CDR3 nucleotide sequence: TGTGCCAGCAGTTTGTCCAATCAGCCCCAGCATTTT. Its protein is CASSLSNQPQHF.

V usage is TRBV7-2 and J usage is TRBJ1-6, with 7 positions matching TRBD1. After removal of 5 bases from V and 9 bases from J, the junction contained 10 bases not matched to a gene. This CDR3 has 15 amino acids. Germline CDR1 and CDR2: SGHTA and FQGNSA. CDR3 loop: CASSAGQADGSPLHF. The CDR3 DNA is TGTGCCAGCAGCGCCGGACAGGCAGACGGTTCACCCCTCCACTTT.

The chain links TRBV5-1 to TRBJ1-5; D remains unclear. Germline V gene sequence: CDR1 SGHRS, CDR2 YFSETQ. The CDR3 is 17 amino acids. Trimming took off 3 bases at V and 0 bases at J, with 16 bases between the two ends. CDR3 DNA sequence: TGCGCCAGCAGCTCCGGATCGCAGACGGATAGCAATCAGCCCCAGCATTTT. Amino acid sequence: CASSSGSQTDSNQPQHF.

The genes are TRBV19 and TRBJ1-6, with no clear D. The CDR3 contains 12 residues. V shed 6 bases and J shed 7 bases, with 7 bases lying between them. The germline gives CDR1 LNHDA, CDR2 SQIVND (reference sequence). The CDR3 bases are TGTGCCAGTAGGGGAACAAATTCACCCCTCCACTTT. As protein: CASRGTNSPLHF.

This rearrangement joins TRBV12-3 or TRBV12-4 to TRBJ1-4; no reliable D call. Trimming took 1 base from V and 4 from J, leaving 4 bases between them. This CDR3 contains 13 residues. The CDR3 nucleotides read TGTGCCAGCAGTTTAGTCAGTAATGAAAAACTGTTTTTT. It is translated as CASSLVSNEKLFF.

The V gene is TRBV12-3 or TRBV12-4, the J gene TRBJ1-2; D is undetermined. Trimming shortened V by 2 bases and J by 2 bases, and 3 bases separated the two germline ends. The CDR3 spans 12 residues. CDR3 amino acids: CASSLNNYGYTF. CDR3 sequence (DNA): TGTGCCAGCAGTTTAAACAACTATGGCTACACCTTC.

This clone was picked up one time. The chain joins TRBV24-1 to TRBJ2-4, with D perhaps matching TRBD1 or TRBD2 (5 bases each). Germline CDR1 KGHDR, CDR2 SFDVKD. Trimming stripped 5 bases from V and 9 bases from J, with 10 bases between. The length of the CDR3 is 12 residues. The CDR3 coding sequence is TGTGCCACCAGTGTAGGTGGGGGCATTCAGTACTTC. Translated, it gives CATSVGGGIQYF.

The V call is TRBV2, the J call TRBJ2-3; TRBD2 matches at 14 bases. This CDR3 contains 14 residues. CDR1 and CDR2 (germline): SNHLY, FYNNEI. J was trimmed by 10 bases and V by 6 bases; bases with no gene match: 6. This CDR3 is CASRSGTSGSAQYF. The DNA for the CDR3 is TGTGCCAGCAGATCCGGGACTAGCGGGAGCGCGCAGTATTTT.

The V call is TRBV27, the J call TRBJ1-4; D not certain. The V end lost 5 bases, the J end lost 5 bases, and 12 bases lay between the germline ends. The CDR3 is 14 residues long. Germline V gene lookup returns CDR1 MNHEY and CDR2 SMNVEV (reference sequence). CDR3 region: CASSHPDTNEKLFF. For the CDR3, the DNA is TGTGCCAGCAGTCACCCGGATACCAATGAAAAACTGTTTTTT.

The chain joins TRBV25-1 to TRBJ2-3; 7 bases match TRBD1. The trim removed 3 bases at V and 2 bases at J, leaving 5 bases unmatched. Per the germline V gene, CDR1 is MGHDK and CDR2 is SYGVNS. The CDR3 length is 15 residues. CDR3 coding DNA: TGTGCCAGCAGTGACCCCGGGACAGTCACAGATACGCAGTATTTT. Amino acids: CASSDPGTVTDTQYF.

This chain joins TRBV5-1 and TRBJ1-6; TRBD1 agrees at 7 bases. Germline assignment: CDR1 SGHRS and CDR2 YFSETQ. CDR3 length: 17 amino acids. V lost 4 bases and J lost 7; bases outside the gene matches: 14. The CDR3 DNA is TGCGCCAGCAGCAAACGACAGGGAAGGAACCTAAATTCACCCCTCCACTTT. This translates into CASSKRQGRNLNSPLHF.

This rearrangement joins TRBV30 to TRBJ2-1, with 8 bases lining up with TRBD2. The J segment lost 9 bases and the V segment lost 5 bases, leaving 12 bases of the junction unmatched. CDR3 size: 14 residues. CDR1 is GTSNPN and CDR2 is SVGIG in the germline V gene (reference sequence). CDR3 DNA sequence: TGTGCCTGGCAATCCGACGGGACTAGGGGTGAGCAGTTCTTC. Its translation is CAWQSDGTRGEQFF. Together with reference TRBV30 and TRBJ2-1, the CDR3 gives the full variable domain: SQTIHQWPATLVQPVGSPLSLECTVEGTSNPNLYWYRQAAGRGLQLLFYSVGIGQISSEVPQNLSASRPQDRQFILSSKKLLLSDSGFYLCAWQSDGTRGEQFFGPGTRLTVL.